The 29 T cell receptor beta chains below all came from one sample that was sequenced in a study of cytomegalovirus exposure and HLA in healthy donors (dated 2017 in TCRdb). To prepare the library, the immunoSEQ multiplex PCR assay was applied. For the multiplex PCR, a mixture combining 60 forward primers for TCR Vbeta segments and 13 reverse primers for TCR Jbeta segments was used. Entries here come from immuneACCESS through TCRdb and include only in-frame sequences with V and J called. Some clones fail to appear in such tables; in the studies checked, an unresolved V gene covers under half of the shortfall, and the cause of the remainder is unknown. For this sample the table gives 150,000 or so clones, of which about four fifths were detected only once. 0.35% to 0.4% of the sample is taken by the ten largest. The sequenced sample was PBMCs. These receptors were obtained from a boy younger than 10 in good health and CMV-seronegative.

The chain employs TRBV5-6 and TRBJ1-3, with TRBD1 matching over 8 bases. V trimming: 2 bases; J trimming: 4 bases; junction bases outside the gene matches: 8. Germline V gene data show CDR1 as SGHDT and CDR2 as YYEEEE. The CDR3 spans 16 residues. This chain's CDR3 is CASSFVDRGSGNTIYF. Here the CDR3 DNA reads TGTGCCAGCAGCTTTGTCGACAGGGGTTCCGGAAACACCATATATTTT.

This chain links TRBV28 with TRBJ2-2; 7 bases are a match to TRBD1. The V and J ends lost 5 bases and 6 bases, in that order; junction bases with no gene match: 15. This CDR3 is built from 17 residues. Germline values: CDR1 MDHEN, CDR2 SYDVKM. This CDR3 is CASSLSKGAGKAGELFF. The CDR3 DNA follows: TGTGCCAGCAGTCTATCCAAGGGGGCCGGAAAAGCCGGGGAGCTGTTTTTT.

V and J are TRBV4-1 and TRBJ2-5; TRBD1 matches 10 bases. The closer fit of TRBJ2-7 to the DNA end suggests the J call may be wrong. Germline CDR1 MGHRA, CDR2 YSYEKL. This CDR3 spans 14 amino acids. CDR3 nucleotide sequence: TGCGCCAGCAGCCTGGGACAGGGGCCCTACGAGCAGTACTTC. It is translated as CASSLGQGPYEQYF.

The chain is built from TRBV5-4 and TRBJ2-1, with TRBD2 as a possible D gene (6 bases). There are 15 residues in the CDR3. V was cut by 0 bases and J by 6 bases, with 13 bases left in between. Per the germline V gene, CDR1 is SGHNT and CDR2 is YYREEE (reference sequence). CDR3 sequence (DNA): TGTGCCAGCAGCTTGGGGCTAGCGCTGGGCAATGAGCAGTTCTTC. Its translation: CASSLGLALGNEQFF.

The V gene is TRBV2, the J gene TRBJ2-7; possible D gene TRBD2, 6 bases. The germline V gene has CDR1 SNHLY and CDR2 FYNNEI. CDR3 length equals 15 residues. V gave up 7 bases and J gave up 2 bases, with 18 bases separating them. The DNA of the CDR3 is TGTGCCAGCACCAGAAGCGGGTTGGGCGCCTACGAGCAGTACTTC. Translation: CASTRSGLGAYEQYF. The complete variable domain, with remaining parts taken from reference TRBV2 and TRBJ2-7, reads EPEVTQTPSHQVTQMGQEVILRCVPISNHLYFYWYRQILGQKVEFLVSFYNNEISEKSEIFDDQFSVERPDGSNFTLKIRSTKLEDSAMYFCASTRSGLGAYEQYFGPGTRLTVT.

V usage is TRBV30 and J usage is TRBJ2-1, with D perhaps matching TRBD2 (6 bases). Germline lookup yields CDR1 GTSNPN and CDR2 SVGIG (reference sequence). Trimming stripped 0 bases from V and 0 bases from J, with 21 bases between. This CDR3 region has 19 residues. The CDR3 is CAWSVPRLGGWSSYNEQFF. The CDR3 region has the DNA TGTGCCTGGAGTGTACCACGACTTGGAGGGTGGAGCTCCTACAATGAGCAGTTCTTC.

The chain combines TRBV6-1 with TRBJ2-1; the match to TRBD2 covers 8 bases. The germline gives CDR1 MNHNS, CDR2 SASEGT. The V segment lost 4 bases and the J segment 6 bases; nucleotides outside the gene matches: 2. CDR3 size: 13 residues. CDR3 sequence reads: CASSAREGNEQFF. For the CDR3, the DNA is TGTGCCAGCAGTGCCCGGGAGGGCAATGAGCAGTTCTTC.

The CDR3 loop reads CASSLGPRPGGNTIYF. CDR3 sequence (DNA): TGTGCCAGCAGCTTAGGTCCCCGGCCAGGGGGAAACACCATATATTTT. The rearrangement uses TRBV11-2 and TRBJ1-3; tentative D call: TRBD1 (5 bases). CDR1 and CDR2 from the germline V gene are SGHAT and FQNNGV. V lost 1 base to trimming and J lost 4 bases, with 14 bases between them. This CDR3 is 16 amino acids long.

Concerning this clone itself: The sample has other DNA sequences that encode this CDR3 too. V and J are TRBV5-1 and TRBJ1-2, with 7 bases aligning to TRBD1. This CDR3 has 14 residues. Germline assignment: CDR1 SGHRS and CDR2 YFSETQ. V gave up 4 bases and J gave up 6 bases; unmatched junction bases: 9. This chain's CDR3 is CASSPRQGTNGYTF. The CDR3 nucleotides read TGCGCCAGCAGCCCTCGACAGGGAACAAATGGCTACACCTTC.

In its sample, this clone was seen once. Here the CDR3 reads CASSYDRNTEAFF. In DNA, the CDR3 is TGCGCCAGCAGCTATGACAGAAACACTGAAGCTTTCTTT. V gene TRBV5-1 combines with J gene TRBJ1-1; TRBD1 is a possible D gene (5 bases). The length of the CDR3 is 13 residues. CDR1 is SGHRS, CDR2 YFSETQ, per germline. Trimming removed 3 bases from V and 2 bases from J, with 8 bases in between.

The chain joins TRBV19 to TRBJ1-2; the D gene is possibly TRBD1 (5 bases). CDR3 length: 14 residues. Germline lookup yields CDR1 LNHDA and CDR2 SQIVND (reference sequence). V lost 3 bases and J lost 3, with 11 bases in between. CDR3 region: CASSIGEGDYGYTF. CDR3 sequence (DNA): TGTGCCAGTAGTATTGGGGAAGGGGACTATGGCTACACCTTC.

The genes are TRBV2 and TRBJ2-7, with a tentative D call TRBD1 (6 bases). V was shortened by 10 bases and J by 3 bases, with 19 bases between the two germline ends. The CDR3 loop spans 14 amino acids. From germline, CDR1 is SNHLY and CDR2 FYNNEI. The CDR3 DNA reads TGTGCCACCATGAGGGGATTGGACAGCTACGAGCAGTACTTC. Protein sequence: CATMRGLDSYEQYF.

This clone was counted once. The chain combines TRBV5-6 with TRBJ2-5, with D perhaps TRBD2 (5 bases). V was shortened by 6 bases and J by 5 bases, with 26 bases between the two germline ends. The germline V gene encodes CDR1 SGHDT and CDR2 YYEEEE. CDR3 length equals 17 residues. Here the CDR3 DNA reads TGTGCCAGCACCGCTTGGGCGAGGGTAGTAGTCGAGGAGACCCAGTACTTC. Its translation: CASTAWARVVVEETQYF.

The chain links TRBV6-1 to TRBJ2-5, with a possible D match to TRBD1 (6 bases). In germline, CDR1 is MNHNS, CDR2 SASEGT. The CDR3 runs 17 residues. The germline V and J ends were trimmed by 0 bases and 1 base, with 15 bases remaining between them. In nucleotides, the CDR3 is TGTGCCAGCAGTGAAGCGCTGGGTGGACAGTTCCAAGAGACCCAGTACTTC. Translating it yields CASSEALGGQFQETQYF.

This clone occurred once. This chain joins TRBV18 and TRBJ2-3, with D possibly TRBD2 on 5 matching bases. The CDR3 is made up of 14 amino acids. Trimming removed 2 bases at V and 8 bases at J, with 14 bases between. The germline gives CDR1 KGHSH, CDR2 LQKENI. The CDR3: CASSPGLAFGTQYF. In nucleotides, the CDR3 is TGTGCCAGCTCACCAGGGCTAGCTTTCGGTACGCAGTATTTT.

In this sample, this clone turned up a few times. Sequence at one end of the junction differs from germline and may be a read error. Additional DNA sequences in this sample encode the identical CDR3. The chain has TRBV5-6 and TRBJ1-5; D not resolved. The germline V gene has CDR1 SGHDT and CDR2 YYEEEE. The CDR3 runs 12 residues. CDR3 sequence reads: CASSLGSQPQHF. As DNA, the CDR3 is TGTGCCAGCAGTTTGGGGAGTCAGCCCCAGCATTTT.

V and J are TRBV15 and TRBJ1-1; maybe TRBD1 (6 bases). Between the trimmed V and J ends, which lost 5 bases and 4 bases, there was a span of 20 bases. The CDR3 contains 16 residues. The germline gives CDR1 LNHNV, CDR2 YYDKDF (reference sequence). The CDR3 protein is CATSSRHPGESTEAFF. In DNA, the CDR3 is TGTGCCACCAGCTCCCGTCACCCAGGGGAGAGCACTGAAGCTTTCTTT.

V usage is TRBV7-8 and J usage is TRBJ2-3, with 7 bases matching TRBD2. The CDR3 covers 13 residues. Germline V lookup: CDR1 SGHVS, CDR2 FQNEAQ. Trimming at V came to 5 bases and at J to 6 bases, leaving 5 bases not matched to a gene. In nucleotides, the CDR3 is TGTGCCAGCAGCCACATTAGCGGGGATACGCAGTATTTT. As protein: CASSHISGDTQYF.

The chain has TRBV5-4 and TRBJ1-4, with D possibly being TRBD1 (6 bases). CDR1 is SGHNT and CDR2 is YYREEE in the germline V gene (reference sequence). V lost 3 bases and J lost 0, with 15 bases in between. The CDR3 is 17 amino acids. Here the CDR3 reads CASSSAQGLATNEKLFF. CDR3 nucleotide sequence: TGTGCCAGCAGCTCAGCTCAGGGGTTGGCAACTAATGAAAAACTGTTTTTT.

The chain uses TRBV10-1 and TRBJ1-4, with 7 bases fitting TRBD1. The J segment lost 3 bases and the V segment lost 2 bases, leaving 6 bases of the junction unmatched. Per germline, CDR1 WNHNN and CDR2 SYGVQD (reference sequence). The CDR3 loop spans 16 amino acids. CDR3 in amino acids: CASSEPRGTANEKLFF. As DNA, the CDR3 is TGCGCCAGCAGTGAGCCGAGGGGGACAGCTAATGAAAAACTGTTTTTT.

Concerning this clone: The same CDR3 arises from other DNA sequences in this sample as well. The chain couples TRBV7-9 to TRBJ2-5, with 8 bases that match TRBD1. The CDR3 has 13 amino acids. Trimming took 3 bases from V and 5 from J; bases not matched to a gene: 2. Germline CDR1 reads SEHNR; CDR2 reads FQNEAQ (reference sequence). The CDR3 bases are TGTGCCAGCAGCTTGACAGGGGAGGAGACCCAGTACTTC. Its protein product is CASSLTGEETQYF.

The chain joins TRBV5-1 to TRBJ2-2, with TRBD1 identical over 12 bases. J gave up 3 bases and V 5 bases, and 2 bases lay outside the gene matches. Per the germline V gene, CDR1 is SGHRS and CDR2 is YFSETQ. The CDR3 sequence is 15 residues long. The CDR3 loop reads CASRGQGADTGELFF. The CDR3 DNA sequence: TGCGCCAGCAGGGGACAGGGGGCGGACACCGGGGAGCTGTTTTTT.

The V call is TRBV14, the J call TRBJ2-1, with 10 bases fitting TRBD2. The CDR3 length is 20 residues. The trim removed 0 bases at V and 8 bases at J, leaving 19 bases unmatched. The germline CDR1 and CDR2 sequences are SGHDN and FVKESK. The CDR3 DNA reads as TGTGCCAGCAGCCAAGATCACTGGCCTACTAGCGGGACAAGCGGGGATGAGCAGTTCTTC. It specifies CASSQDHWPTSGTSGDEQFF.

The J gene is TRBJ2-5, the V gene TRBV4-1; D ambiguous. The end of the DNA fits TRBJ2-7 better, so the J call may be wrong. From germline, CDR1 is MGHRA and CDR2 YSYEKL. This CDR3 has 15 residues. CDR3 in DNA: TGCGCCAGCAGCCAAGAGGGCAGAGAGGACTACGAGCAGTACTTC. Its translation is CASSQEGREDYEQYF.

This sequence joins TRBV5-8 and TRBJ2-2, with D perhaps matching TRBD1 (6 bases). Germline-derived CDR1 and CDR2 are SGHTS and YDEGEE. CDR3 length: 14 residues. With 4 bases removed from V and 7 bases from J, the gap between germline ends came to 14 bases. The CDR3 here is CASSRTVVDGELFF. CDR3 coding DNA: TGTGCCAGCAGCCGGACAGTAGTTGACGGGGAGCTGTTTTTT.

This clone was seen only a few times. This sample includes further DNA sequences coding for the same CDR3. The rearrangement uses TRBV9 and TRBJ2-3; D not certain. CDR3 length: 13 residues. Trimming removed 0 bases from V and 1 base from J, with 3 bases in between. Germline CDR1 SGDLS, CDR2 YYNGEE. The CDR3 DNA is TGTGCCAGCAGCGTAGCTGGCACAGATACGCAGTATTTT. The encoded protein is CASSVAGTDTQYF.

The CDR3 DNA reads TGCAGCGTTGATCCCAGTATCGTCACAGATACGCAGTATTTT. The encoded protein is CSVDPSIVTDTQYF. This chain connects TRBV29-1 to TRBJ2-3; D uncertain. The CDR3 is 14 residues long. V lost 3 bases, J lost 2 bases, and 12 bases lay in between. CDR1 is SQVTM and CDR2 is ANQGSEA in the germline V gene.

The rearrangement links TRBV29-1 to TRBJ2-7; the match to TRBD1 covers 7 bases. CDR3 size: 13 residues. V dropped 4 bases and J dropped 0; count of bases not matched to a gene: 3. Germline values: CDR1 SQVTM, CDR2 ANQGSEA. The CDR3 spells CSVGAGGSYEQYF. In nucleotides, the CDR3 is TGCAGCGTTGGGGCAGGGGGCTCCTACGAGCAGTACTTC.

The chain recombines TRBV4-1 with TRBJ2-2, with D maybe TRBD2 (6 bases). V lost 1 base and J 5 bases, leaving 8 bases between the germline ends. This CDR3 is 14 amino acids long. CDR1 is MGHRA, CDR2 YSYEKL, per germline. The CDR3 DNA is TGCGCCAGCAGCCAAGTGGAGGGGACCGGGGAGCTGTTTTTT. Translation: CASSQVEGTGELFF.